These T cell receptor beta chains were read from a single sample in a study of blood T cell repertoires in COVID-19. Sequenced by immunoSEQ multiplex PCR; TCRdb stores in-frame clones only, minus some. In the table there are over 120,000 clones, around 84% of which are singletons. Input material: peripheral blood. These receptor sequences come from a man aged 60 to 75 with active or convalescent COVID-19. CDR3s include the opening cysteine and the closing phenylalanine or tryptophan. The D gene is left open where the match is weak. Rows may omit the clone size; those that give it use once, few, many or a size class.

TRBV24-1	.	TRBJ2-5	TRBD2	TGTGCCACCAGTGATTCGGGGAGGGGAGGGCGAGAGACCCAGTACTTC	CATSDSGRGGRETQYF
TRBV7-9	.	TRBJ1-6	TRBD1	TGTGCCAGCAGCGAGGACCCGGGACAGGCGATGGATAATTCACCCCTCCACTTT	CASSEDPGQAMDNSPLHF
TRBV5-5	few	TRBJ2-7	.	TGTGCCAGCAGCTCCCTCGAACGGTCCTACGAGCAGTACTTC	CASSSLERSYEQYF
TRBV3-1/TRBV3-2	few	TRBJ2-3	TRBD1	TGTGCCAGCAGCCTCCGGACAGGTCGGGCAGATACGCAGTATTTT	CASSLRTGRADTQYF
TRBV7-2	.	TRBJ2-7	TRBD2	TGTGCCAGTACACGGACTAGCGGGGGGGCTTCCTACGAGCAGTACTTC	CASTRTSGGASYEQYF
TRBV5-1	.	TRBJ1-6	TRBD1	TGCGCCAGCAGCTTGACGGGACAGGCGGCCCTCCACTTT	CASSLTGQAALHF
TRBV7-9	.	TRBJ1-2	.	TGTGCCAGCAGCTTCACCCCGGGGGGGAAGAGTGCTACTGGCTACACCTTC	CASSFTPGGKSATGYTF
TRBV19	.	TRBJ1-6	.	TGTGCCAGTAGTGGGGGGGTTTATTCACCCCTCCACTTT	CASSGGVYSPLHF
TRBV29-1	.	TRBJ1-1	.	TGCAGCGTTGAAGGAGGTACTGAAGCTTTCTTT	CSVEGGTEAFF
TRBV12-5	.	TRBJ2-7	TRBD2	TGTGCTAGTGGTTTGAATTCGGCGGGGGTCCCCAACGAGCAGTACTTC	CASGLNSAGVPNEQYF
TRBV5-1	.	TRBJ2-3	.	TGCGCCAGCAGCTTGACGGGCGGACACACAGATACGCAGTATTTT	CASSLTGGHTDTQYF
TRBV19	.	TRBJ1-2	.	TGTGCCAGTAGTATAGGACAGGTTCGGGACTATGGCTACACCTTC	CASSIGQVRDYGYTF
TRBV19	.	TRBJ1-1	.	TGTGCCAGTAGTATCGGTCAGGGAGGGGTGATGAACACTGAAGCTTTCTTT	CASSIGQGGVMNTEAFF
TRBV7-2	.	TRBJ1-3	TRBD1	TGTGCCAGCAGCCCGGGGACAGCCTCTGGAAACACCATATATTTT	CASSPGTASGNTIYF
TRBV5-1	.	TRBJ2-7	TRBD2	TGCGCCAGCAGCCTCCAGACTAGCAGCTACGAGCAGTACTTC	CASSLQTSSYEQYF
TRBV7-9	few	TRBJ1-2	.	TGTGCCAGCAGCTTTTGGCTGTCAGCCGAGGGTGGGGATGGCTACACCTTC	CASSFWLSAEGGDGYTF
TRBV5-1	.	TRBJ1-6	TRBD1	TGCGCCAGCAGCTTGGTACAGGGGGAAAATTCACCCCTCCACTTT	CASSLVQGENSPLHF
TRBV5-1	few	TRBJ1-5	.	TGCGCCAGCAGCTTGGGGACAGCCGATAGCAATCAGCCCCAGCATTTT	CASSLGTADSNQPQHF
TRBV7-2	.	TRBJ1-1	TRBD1	TGTGCCAGCAGCACGGGACAGGTGAACACTGAAGCTTTCTTT	CASSTGQVNTEAFF
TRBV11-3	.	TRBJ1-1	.	TGTGCCAGCAGCTTTAGCTTATTTTTCCGAGCAACAGGGAACACTGAAGCTTTCTTT	CASSFSLFFRATGNTEAFF
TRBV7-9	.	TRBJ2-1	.	TGTGCCAGCTCACCCCGCGGGGCAGGGACTCTCAATGAGCAGTTCTTC	CASSPRGAGTLNEQFF
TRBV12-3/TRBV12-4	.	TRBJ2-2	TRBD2	TGTGCCAGCAGTCATAGCGGGCCTGGGGAGCTGTTTTTT	CASSHSGPGELFF
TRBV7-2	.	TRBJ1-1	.	TGTGCCAGCAGCTTAGCGCCGAGAATCGAAGCTTTCTTT	CASSLAPRIEAFF
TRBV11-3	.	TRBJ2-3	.	TGTGCCAGCAGCCTAGGGATCGGGACTCCCACAGATACGCAGTATTTT	CASSLGIGTPTDTQYF
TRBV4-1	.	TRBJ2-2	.	TGCGCCAGCAGCCAAGGTGCGGGGATTAACACCGGGGAGCTGTTTTTT	CASSQGAGINTGELFF
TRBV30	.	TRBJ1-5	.	TGTGCCTGGAGGGGTAGCACCTTCAATCAGCCCCAGCATTTT	CAWRGSTFNQPQHF
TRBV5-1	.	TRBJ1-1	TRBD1	TGCGCCAGCAGCATTTCAGGGGGCTACACTGAAGCTTTCTTT	CASSISGGYTEAFF
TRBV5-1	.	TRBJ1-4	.	TGCGCCAGCAGCTACTCGGGCGGGAATGAAAAACTGTTTTTT	CASSYSGGNEKLFF
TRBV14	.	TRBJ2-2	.	TGTGCCAGCAACAAGGGGTCCCACACCGGGGAGCTGTTTTTT	CASNKGSHTGELFF
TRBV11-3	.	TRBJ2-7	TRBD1	TGTGCCAGCAGCTTAGATCCTGGGACAGGGTTTGGCGAGCAGTACTTC	CASSLDPGTGFGEQYF
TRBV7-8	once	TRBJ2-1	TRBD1	TGTGCCAGCAGCGCCGACAGGGTGGTTGGTAAGCAGTTCTTC	CASSADRVVGKQFF
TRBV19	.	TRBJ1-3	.	TGTGCCAGTAGTATAACAGGGATCCTGAACTCTGGAAACACCATATATTTT	CASSITGILNSGNTIYF
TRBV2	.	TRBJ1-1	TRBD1	TGTGCCAGCAGGGTCCAACAGGGGCCCACTGAAGCTTTCTTT	CASRVQQGPTEAFF
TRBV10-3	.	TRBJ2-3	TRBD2	TGTGCCATGGGACTAGCGGGAGGGCCGACAGATACGCAGTATTTT	CAMGLAGGPTDTQYF
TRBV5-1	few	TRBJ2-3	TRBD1	TGCGCCAGCAGCACCGGACAGGGTAAAGATACGCAGTATTTT	CASSTGQGKDTQYF
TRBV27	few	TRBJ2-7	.	TGTGCCAGCAGTGGGCCCCAGTGGTCCTACGAGCAGTACTTC	CASSGPQWSYEQYF
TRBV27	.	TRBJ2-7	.	TGTGCCAGCAGTTTATTTGGGACTGACTACGAGCAGTACTTC	CASSLFGTDYEQYF
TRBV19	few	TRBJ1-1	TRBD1	TGTGCCAGTAAACAAACCGGACAGGGCAACACTGAAGCTTTCTTT	CASKQTGQGNTEAFF
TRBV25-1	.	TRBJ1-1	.	TGTGCCAGCAGTTTCCTCGAGGGCACTGAAGCTTTCTTT	CASSFLEGTEAFF
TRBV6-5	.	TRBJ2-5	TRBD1	TGTGCCAGCAGTTACGACAGGGCTGAGGAGACCCAGTACTTC	CASSYDRAEETQYF
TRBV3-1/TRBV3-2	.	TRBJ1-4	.	TGTGCCAGCCGACGGGCTAATGAAAAACTGTTTTTT	CASRRANEKLFF
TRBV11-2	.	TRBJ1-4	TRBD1	TGTGCCAGCAGCTTAGATAGGACAGGGTCAGCGGAAAAACTGTTTTTT	CASSLDRTGSAEKLFF
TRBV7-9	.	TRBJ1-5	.	TGTGCCAGCAGCTTAGATCACGGGAATAGCAATCAGCCCCAGCATTTT	CASSLDHGNSNQPQHF